This entry concerns a single TCR beta chain. The sample comes from a study of blood T cell repertoires in COVID-19. Assay: immunoSEQ multiplex PCR; the TCRdb copy retains only in-frame clones and omits some. The sample includes a few hundred thousand clones, approximately 91% seen only once; the top ten take approximately 9.8%. J lost 5 bases, V lost 4 bases, and 5 bases had no gene match. The CDR3 is 13 amino acids. Germline loops: CDR1 LGHNA, CDR2 YSLEER. The sequenced material came from PBMCs or T cells enriched from blood (not recorded which). The TCR comes from a woman in her thirties or forties who had recovered from COVID-19. The chain recombines TRBV4-3 with TRBJ2-7; 7 bases match TRBD2. The CDR3 sequence: CASSRGEGHEQYF. Here the CDR3 DNA reads TGCGCCAGCAGCCGCGGGGAGGGACACGAGCAGTACTTC.